The T cell receptor beta chain under discussion was sequenced for a study of T cells in Graves' hyperthyroidism and ophthalmopathy (dated by TCRdb to 2018 to 2020). As for the study more broadly: Peripheral blood samples were taken at the time of initial diagnosis, prior to any treatment. TCR Vbeta CDR3 sequencing of approximately 140 peripheral blood samples (roughly 41 ophthalmopathy, some 75 hyperthyroidism and approximately 17 progressor patients) is reported in the paper. To identify distinguishing TCR V-J signatures, a discovery cohort of about 100 patients was used, comprising 43 with Graves' ophthalmopathy and 57 with stable Graves' hyperthyroidism. Prospective prediction of ophthalmopathy was tested in an independent validation cohort of 18 to 20 hyperthyroidism patients and roughly 16 patients who later progressed to ophthalmopathy. For training and testing, the approximately 92 patients in the discovery cohort were randomly divided in a 7:3 ratio. In addition, the study compared T-cell repertoires in thyroid tissue and in blood from five to seven Graves' hyperthyroidism patients. Following sampling, methimazole starting at 30 mg daily was given to hyperthyroidism patients, and high-dose intravenous methylprednisolone was given to ophthalmopathy patients.

Study-level results and caveats: Most expanded thyroid clonotypes (frequency above 0.001) were also detected in blood, a finding suggesting that blood repertoires may reflect thyroid immune responses. Ophthalmopathy was separated from stable hyperthyroidism by a 13 V-J signature model, with approximately 89% sensitivity and about 81% specificity obtained in cross-validation and 80%/75% obtained in testing. Sample size was not statistically predetermined, and investigators were not blinded to group allocation. In validation, the model predicted progression to ophthalmopathy with just under 71% sensitivity and 72% to 85% specificity, a median of around 6.6 months before onset.

There are many counts of this clonotype. Its antigen has not been determined. No base-level quality is on record; no much larger clone is a single base apart. Hyperthyroidism patients were newly diagnosed, with disease duration under 2 months, and aged 18 to 65 years. Any patient with an uncontrolled infection, another autoimmune disease, pregnancy or lactation was excluded. Clinical symptoms, serum thyroxine and TRAb, thyroid ultrasound, and orbital computed tomography formed the basis for the diagnoses. Blood from progressor patients was collected at the time of first diagnosis with hyperthyroidism, before any ophthalmopathy symptoms had appeared. PBMCs were isolated from about 9.2 ml of fresh peripheral blood by Ficoll-Paque density gradient centrifugation. Progressor patients were defined as those initially diagnosed with Graves' hyperthyroidism in whom ophthalmopathy developed during follow-up. Total RNA was extracted with Trizol reagent, and quality was checked on an Agilent 2100 Bioanalyzer.

The TCR beta CDR3 regions were amplified from RNA transcripts. The first round of RT-PCR for the TCR CDR3 was performed with the HTBI primer set and the Qiagen OneStep RT-PCR kit. Libraries were constructed in a second round of multiplex PCR, after which size selection and purification were carried out. Paired-end sequencing of the libraries was performed with 100 bp reads on an Illumina HiSeq2000. Regarding the original processing steps: SOAPnuke was used to process the raw data, removing reads that contained adapters or uncalled bases, had a mean Phred below 15, or lacked an exact match to the constant primer or identifier. COPE v1.2.5 was used to merge high-quality paired reads, and clonotypes were defined as unique nucleotide sequences. MiTCR v1.1 was used to align the clonotypes against IMGT TRBV, TRBD and TRBJ reference segments. Only V-J combinations with frequency above 0.0001, covering 99.2% of repertoires, were analysed. The TCS score was defined as F50 (clonal expansion) divided by E x V (chaos), with BLOSUM62-based TCRdist calculated between CDR3 peptides within each V-J. Welch's t-statistics and random forest reduced some 510 V-J features to roughly 13, which were used in a naive Bayes classifier (R e1071). In-frame beta chains were kept once TCRdb had trimmed the public reads at Q25 with fastp and called clones with MiXCR. Every entry covers one CDR3 protein and lists the most common genes and DNA from its rows. The V and J calls come from TCRdb's annotation, not from the publication. Counted in this sample were over 700,000 distinct CDR3 sequences; around 20% of them appeared once. Around 15% of the sample lies in the top ten.

The CDR3 goes from the cysteine to the phenylalanine over 13 residues. Of the read, only the CDR3 DNA is kept; its 39 bases are in frame from base 1. The germline V gene (reference sequence) provides CDR1 MNHEY and CDR2 SMNVEV. V was cut back by 6 bases and J by 2 bases, leaving a gap of 10 bases between them. The clonotype comes from a woman between 45 and 65 years old with Graves' hyperthyroidism that later progressed to Graves' ophthalmopathy. The sequenced sample was blood. The rearrangement joined TRBV27 to TRBJ1-2; the best D guess is TRBD1, with 6 bases matching. The CDR3 region has the sequence CASRKTGNYGYTF. The DNA sequence is given as TGTGCCAGCAGGAAAACAGGGAACTATGGCTACACCTTC.